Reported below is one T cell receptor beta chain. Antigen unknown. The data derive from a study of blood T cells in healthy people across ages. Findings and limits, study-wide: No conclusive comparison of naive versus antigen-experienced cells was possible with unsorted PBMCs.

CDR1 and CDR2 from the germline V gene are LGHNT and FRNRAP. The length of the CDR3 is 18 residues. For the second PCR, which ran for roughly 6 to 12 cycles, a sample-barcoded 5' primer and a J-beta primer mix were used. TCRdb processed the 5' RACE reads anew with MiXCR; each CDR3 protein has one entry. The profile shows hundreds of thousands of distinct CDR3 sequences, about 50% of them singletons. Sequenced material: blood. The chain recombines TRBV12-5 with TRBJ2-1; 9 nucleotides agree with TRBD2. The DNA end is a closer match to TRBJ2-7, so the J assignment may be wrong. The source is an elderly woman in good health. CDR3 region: CASGLVHGSGSTNNEQYF. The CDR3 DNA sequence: TGTGCTAGTGGTTTGGTACACGGTAGCGGGAGTACGAACAATGAGCAGTACTTC.